This TCR beta chain comes out of a study of blood T cell repertoires in COVID-19. Method: immunoSEQ multiplex PCR; TCRdb's copy keeps in-frame clones and lacks some. This table has around 200,000 clones, roughly 87% appearing once. The CDR3 is 15 amino acids. V was clipped by 2 bases and J by 5 bases; unmatched bases: 2. Germline-derived CDR1 and CDR2 are MNHEY and SVGEGT. V gene TRBV6-2 or TRBV6-3 combines with J gene TRBJ2-7; TRBD2 aligns across 14 bases. Sequenced: PBMCs or T cells enriched from blood (not recorded which). This sequence originates from a man between 18 and 29 years old with acute COVID-19. In nucleotides, the CDR3 is TGTGCCAGCAGTTACGGGACTAGCGGGAGTAACGAGCAGTACTTC. Residues: CASSYGTSGSNEQYF.